Listed below are T cell receptor beta chains from one sample, sequenced in a study of blood T cells in healthy people across ages. MiXCR, run by TCRdb on the 5' RACE reads, gives a single entry per CDR3 protein. This table holds about 1.1 million distinct CDR3 sequences, 35% to 45% found once. Sequencing input: blood. Receptors originate from a young man in good health. The CDR3 runs from the conserved cysteine through the conserved F or W. The D gene is left open where the match is weak. Part of the rows lack a size; the others show once, few, many or a class for expanded clones.

TRBD1,NA,TRBJ2-5,TRBV28,TGTGCCAGCAGGGGACAGGGGGCGCGGGAGACCCAGTACTTC,CASRGQGARETQYF
TRBD1,NA,TRBJ2-7,TRBV28,TGTGCCAGCAGTTTGGGACAGCTCGGGCATGAGCAGTACTTC,CASSLGQLGHEQYF
NA,NA,TRBJ1-1,TRBV4-1,TGCGCCAGCAGCGCCGGAGGGGTGGGTGAAGCTTTCTTT,CASSAGGVGEAFF
NA,once,TRBJ1-5,TRBV24-1,TGTGCCACCAGTGACCCTATACCGGGACTCAGGGTTGGCCAGCCCCAGCATTTT,CATSDPIPGLRVGQPQHF
TRBD1,NA,TRBJ1-4,TRBV20-1,TGCAGTGCTCCACCGGGACAGGGAGGTGAAAAACTGTTTTTT,CSAPPGQGGEKLFF
TRBD2,few,TRBJ2-4,TRBV20-1,TGCAGTGCTAGAAAACGGAGCGGGGAGGGAAACATTCAGTACTTC,CSARKRSGEGNIQYF
NA,NA,TRBJ1-1,TRBV20-1,TGCAGTGCTAGAGATCTAAGGGATTTGTACACTGAAGCTTTCTTT,CSARDLRDLYTEAFF
NA,few,TRBJ1-5,TRBV7-9,TGTGCCAGCAGCTTACAAAATCAGCCCCAGCATTTT,CASSLQNQPQHF
NA,NA,TRBJ2-7,TRBV2,TGTGCCAGCAGTGAAGAATCAGGGACCTACGAGCAGTACTTC,CASSEESGTYEQYF
NA,NA,TRBJ2-3,TRBV2,TGTGCCACACAAGGAATCACAGATACGCAGTATTTT,CATQGITDTQYF
TRBD1,many,TRBJ2-7,TRBV20-1,TGCAGTGCTAGAGATCTAAGTTGGACAGGGAGCTCCTACGAGCAGTACTTC,CSARDLSWTGSSYEQYF
NA,few,TRBJ2-4,TRBV18,TGTGCCAGCTCACCCACGGGGTACGGGGACATTCAGTACTTC,CASSPTGYGDIQYF
NA,NA,TRBJ2-3,TRBV5-1,TGCGCCAGCAGCCCCCCCCGATACACAGATACGCAGTATTTT,CASSPPRYTDTQYF
NA,NA,TRBJ2-7,TRBV11-1,TGTGCCAGCAGCTTAAACCGACCGGGGTACGAGCAGTACTTC,CASSLNRPGYEQYF
TRBD1,NA,TRBJ2-3,TRBV7-2,TGTGCCAGCAGCAATCGGACAGGGGGCGGACGGGATACGCAGTATTTT,CASSNRTGGGRDTQYF
NA,NA,TRBJ2-3,TRBV4-1,TGCGCCAGCAGCCCCCAGGGACAAAACTTAGATACGCAGTATTTT,CASSPQGQNLDTQYF
NA,NA,TRBJ1-5,TRBV20-1,TGCAGTGCTAGGAGTTGGGGACGGGGCAATCAGCCCCAGCATTTT,CSARSWGRGNQPQHF
NA,NA,TRBJ2-4,TRBV3-1,TGTGCCAGCAGCCAAATTAGGGGGGGGCGCCAGGACATTCAGTACTTC,CASSQIRGGRQDIQYF
NA,NA,TRBJ2-2,TRBV9,TGTGCCAGCAGCGTACGTAGGGAAAGAGGCACCGGGGAGCTGTTTTTT,CASSVRRERGTGELFF
TRBD1,NA,TRBJ2-1,TRBV20-1,TGCAGTGCAGTCCGGGGACAGGGGTGGACTGAGCAGTTCTTC,CSAVRGQGWTEQFF